The clone carrying this T cell receptor (beta chain) was counted a few times. The antigen is not known. The entry originates in a study of beta chain features in type 1 diabetes. The authors reverse transcribed all of the isolated RNA, so sequencing captured expressed TCRB transcripts. Here immunoSEQ multiplex PCR was the method, and the copy in TCRdb shows in-frame clones only, minus some. This table has 250,000 to 300,000 clones, roughly an eighth appearing once. Study outcomes and limitations: TCRB CDR3 length was moderately but significantly reduced in all four CD4+ subsets of Type 1 diabetes patients.

Trimming took off 0 bases at V and 0 bases at J, with 9 bases between the two ends. Germline V gene lookup returns CDR1 SGHVS and CDR2 FQNEAQ. The CDR3 length is 15 residues. This chain connects TRBV7-8 to TRBJ2-7; maybe TRBD2 (6 bases). The sequence derives from a man in his thirties or forties with type 1 diabetes. Sequenced sample: naive CD4+ T cells from blood. In DNA, the CDR3 is TGTGCCAGCAGCTTAGCGGAGGGCTCCTCCTACGAGCAGTACTTC. This translates into CASSLAEGSSYEQYF.